This TCR beta chain came from a study of monozygotic twins with cystic fibrosis. Broader study findings: Shared CDR3 numbers were not associated with age, concordance or severity.

CDR3 length: 13 residues. The V end was cut by 0 bases, the J end by 9 bases, with 10 bases between. Germline CDR1 and CDR2: SGHNT and YYREEE (reference sequence). Sequenced by immunoSEQ multiplex PCR; TCRdb stores in-frame clones only, minus some. The sample has about 24,000 clones; 85% to 95% are singletons. Worth noting for this clone: As yet, its antigen is unknown.

V is TRBV5-4 and J is TRBJ1-5, with no clear D. The source of this sequence is a girl aged 2 to 10 with cystic fibrosis. Sequences were obtained from blood. The CDR3 is CASSLAGEGPQHF. CDR3 sequence (DNA): TGTGCCAGCAGCTTGGCCGGCGAGGGGCCCCAGCATTTT.